These 13 T cell receptor beta chains share one sample of origin, sequenced in a study of T cells in Graves' hyperthyroidism and ophthalmopathy (dated by TCRdb to about 2019). Library preparation used multiplex PCR. Sequencer: Illumina HiSeq 2000. The TCR beta CDR3 regions were amplified from the RNA transcripts. The first round of RT-PCR for the TCR CDR3 was performed with the HTBI primer set and the Qiagen OneStep RT-PCR kit. The raw public reads went through TCRdb reprocessing: fastp at Q25, MiXCR clone calling, in-frame beta chains kept. Rows are combined by CDR3 protein, so each entry shows the most common genes and DNA. A total of about 380,000 distinct CDR3 sequences appear in this sample, roughly 14% of them only once. The ten largest clones capture less than 25% of the sample. Sample: blood. Receptors were obtained from a man younger than 40 with Graves' hyperthyroidism that later progressed to Graves' ophthalmopathy.

About this clonotype: At one boundary the junction diverges from the germline segment, which might be a read error. CDR3: CASSYSAGGGSSYNSPRHF. The CDR3 DNA follows: TGTGCCAGCAGTTACTCAGCGGGAGGGGGGAGCTCCTATAATTCACCCCGCCACTTT. J is TRBJ1-6 and V is TRBV6-6, with D maybe TRBD1 (6 bases). The CDR3 extends over 19 amino acids. Germline V lookup: CDR1 MNHNY, CDR2 SVGAGI (reference sequence).

This clonotype was picked up a small number of times. This chain connects TRBV5-1 to TRBJ2-6; D not certain. The germline V and J ends were trimmed by 4 bases and 0 bases, with 14 bases remaining between them. This CDR3 spans 17 amino acids. Per the germline V gene, CDR1 is SGHRS and CDR2 is YFSETQ. In DNA, the CDR3 is TGCGCCAGCAGCAGCCAAGAGGTTCACTCTGGGGCCAACGTCCTGACTTTC. As protein: CASSSQEVHSGANVLTF.

This clonotype was observed at least ten times. This sequence joins TRBV12-3 or TRBV12-4 and TRBJ2-3; 10 nucleotides match TRBD2. Germline trimming cut 2 bases from V and 4 bases from J; bases unmatched to any gene: 12. This CDR3 contains 18 residues. In nucleotides, the CDR3 is TGTGCCAGCAGTTTAATCGGGTTAAGCGGGGGGGCATCAGATACGCAGTATTTT. Protein product: CASSLIGLSGGASDTQYF.

This clonotype was seen ten or more times. The rearrangement links TRBV2 to TRBJ1-1, with D perhaps matching TRBD1 (5 bases). Germline V lookup: CDR1 SNHLY, CDR2 FYNNEI. CDR3 length: 14 amino acids. V lost 2 bases, J lost 5 bases, and 12 bases lay in between. As DNA, the CDR3 is TGTGCCAGCAGTGAACAGGGCTTCTGGACTGAAGCTTTCTTT. Translating gives CASSEQGFWTEAFF.

This clonotype was detected ten times or more. The genes are TRBV30 and TRBJ1-1, with D uncertain. The CDR3 is 11 amino acids. Germline loops: CDR1 GTSNPN, CDR2 SVGIG (reference sequence). The V end lost 2 bases, the J end lost 3 bases, and 4 bases lay between the germline ends. CDR3 loop: CAWSTYTEAFF. CDR3 nucleotides: TGTGCCTGGAGTACTTACACTGAAGCTTTCTTT.

This clonotype was observed a few times. The chain carries TRBV30 and TRBJ2-7, with TRBD1 matching over 7 bases. The V gene's germline CDR1 is GTSNPN and CDR2 SVGIG (reference sequence). The CDR3 extends over 14 amino acids. Trimming took 2 bases from V and 0 from J; bases not matched to a gene: 4. CDR3 protein: CAWSWDSNSYEQYF. CDR3 sequence (DNA): TGTGCCTGGAGTTGGGACAGTAACTCCTACGAGCAGTACTTC.

The sample holds many counts of this clonotype. The chain links TRBV11-2 to TRBJ2-5; 11 bases match TRBD1. This CDR3 has 16 residues. From germline, CDR1 is SGHAT and CDR2 FQNNGV. V lost 5 bases, J lost 5 bases, and 10 bases stayed unmatched. The CDR3 spells CASSRPGQGALETQYF. The CDR3 region has the DNA TGTGCCAGCAGCCGACCCGGACAGGGGGCTTTGGAGACCCAGTACTTC.

Concerning this clonotype: The final CDR3 position lacks the conserved phenylalanine or tryptophan, pointing to a likely read error. The rearrangement joins TRBV11-3 to TRBJ2-3; possibly TRBD1 or TRBD2 for D (6 bases each). V lost 0 bases, J lost 5 bases, and 15 bases lay in between. CDR1 is SGHNT and CDR2 is YENEEA in the germline V gene. The CDR3 covers 16 residues. CDR3 in amino acids: CASSLDVGGRGDTQYC. The CDR3 coding sequence is TGTGCCAGCAGCTTAGACGTGGGGGGCAGGGGAGATACGCAGTATTGT.

This clonotype was seen many times. The chain carries TRBV28 and TRBJ2-7; D gene uncertain. Germline V CDR1 and CDR2: MDHEN, SYDVKM. The V end lost 5 bases, the J end lost 3 bases, and 17 bases lay between the germline ends. This CDR3 spans 15 amino acids. CDR3 in DNA: TGTGCCAGCAGTCCCAGATTCGGGCCATTCTACGAGCAGTACTTC. Its translation is CASSPRFGPFYEQYF.

The CDR3 loop reads CATSRDRRGHQPQHF. DNA of the CDR3: TGTGCCACCAGCAGAGATCGGAGGGGACATCAGCCCCAGCATTTT. The rearrangement uses TRBV15 and TRBJ1-5; D might be TRBD1 (5 bases). Germline CDR1 LNHNV, CDR2 YYDKDF (reference sequence). CDR3 length equals 15 residues. The germline V and J ends were trimmed by 0 bases and 5 bases, with 11 bases remaining between them.

This clonotype was recorded many times. The chain carries TRBV3-1 and TRBJ2-7, with 7 bases lining up with TRBD1. The CDR3 totals 15 residues. V trimming: 0 bases; J trimming: 1 base; junction bases outside the gene matches: 3. The germline CDR1 and CDR2 sequences are LGHDT and YNNKEL (reference sequence). Here the CDR3 reads CASSQDRQGSYEQYF. The CDR3 nucleotides read TGTGCCAGCAGCCAAGATAGACAGGGTTCCTACGAGCAGTACTTC.

This clonotype was seen ten or more times. V and J are TRBV6-1 and TRBJ1-2, with D perhaps matching TRBD1 (6 bases). Germline CDR1 is MNHNS and CDR2 is SASEGT. V lost 5 bases, J lost 5 bases, and 15 bases lay in between. This CDR3 is built from 14 residues. The CDR3 DNA is TGTGCCAGCAGTTACGCGGGACACGAATATGGCTACACCTTC. This sequence encodes CASSYAGHEYGYTF.

The chain employs TRBV24-1 and TRBJ1-2; the match to TRBD1 covers 7 bases. Trimming removed 2 bases from V and 0 bases from J; junction bases left unmatched: 8. Germline V gives CDR1 KGHDR, CDR2 SFDVKD. This CDR3 has 17 amino acids. In DNA form, the CDR3 reads TGTGCCACCAGTGATTCTCGGACAGGCCCCACTAACTATGGCTACACCTTC. Its translation is CATSDSRTGPTNYGYTF.